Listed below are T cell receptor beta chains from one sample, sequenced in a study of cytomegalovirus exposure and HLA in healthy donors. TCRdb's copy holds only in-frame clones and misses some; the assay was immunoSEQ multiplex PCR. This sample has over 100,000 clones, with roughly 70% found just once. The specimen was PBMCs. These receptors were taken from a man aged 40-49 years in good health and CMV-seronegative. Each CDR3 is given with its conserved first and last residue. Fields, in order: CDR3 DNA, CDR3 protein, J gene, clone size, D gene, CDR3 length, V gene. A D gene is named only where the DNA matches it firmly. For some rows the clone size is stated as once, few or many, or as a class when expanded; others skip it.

cdr3_nt: TGTGCCAGTAGCAGCACGGGGATTCAGTACGAGCAGTACTTC
cdr3_aa: CASSSTGIQYEQYF
j_call: TRBJ2-7
clone_size: .
d_call: .
cdr3_length: 14
v_call: TRBV19

cdr3_nt: TGTGCCAGCAGTTACTCAGCACAGGGAAACTATGGCTACACCTTC
cdr3_aa: CASSYSAQGNYGYTF
j_call: TRBJ1-2
clone_size: .
d_call: .
cdr3_length: 15
v_call: TRBV6-5

cdr3_nt: TGTGCCAGCAGTGCAGAACAGGGGGCATACACTGAAGCTTTCTTT
cdr3_aa: CASSAEQGAYTEAFF
j_call: TRBJ1-1
clone_size: few
d_call: TRBD1
cdr3_length: 15
v_call: TRBV2

cdr3_nt: TGTGCCACCCAGGGGACAGAAATAAGTTCACCCCTCCACTTT
cdr3_aa: CATQGTEISSPLHF
j_call: TRBJ1-6
clone_size: medium-sized
d_call: TRBD1
cdr3_length: 14
v_call: TRBV19

cdr3_nt: TGTGCCAGCAGCGTAGCAGCTTCCCTATCAGGGGAGCAGTACTTC
cdr3_aa: CASSVAASLSGEQYF
j_call: TRBJ2-7
clone_size: .
d_call: .
cdr3_length: 15
v_call: TRBV9

cdr3_nt: TGTGCCAGCAGCCGGGGACTAGCGGGGGGGCTGGATACGCAGTATTTT
cdr3_aa: CASSRGLAGGLDTQYF
j_call: TRBJ2-3
clone_size: few
d_call: TRBD2
cdr3_length: 16
v_call: TRBV7-3

cdr3_nt: TGTGCCACCAGCCCCGGCGGGTACGAGCAGTACTTC
cdr3_aa: CATSPGGYEQYF
j_call: TRBJ2-7
clone_size: once
d_call: .
cdr3_length: 12
v_call: TRBV15

cdr3_nt: TGTGCCAGCAGTCACCCGACAGCGGGGGGCCCCGGGGAGCTGTTTTTT
cdr3_aa: CASSHPTAGGPGELFF
j_call: TRBJ2-2
clone_size: .
d_call: TRBD2
cdr3_length: 16
v_call: TRBV7-3

cdr3_nt: TGTGCCAGCAGTTCACCGCTTGCGGGACAGGAGTTCTTC
cdr3_aa: CASSSPLAGQEFF
j_call: TRBJ2-1
clone_size: .
d_call: TRBD1
cdr3_length: 13
v_call: TRBV28

cdr3_nt: TGTGCCAGCAGCTTGGAACCGAGCTCCTACAATGAGCAGTTCTTC
cdr3_aa: CASSLEPSSYNEQFF
j_call: TRBJ2-1
clone_size: .
d_call: .
cdr3_length: 15
v_call: TRBV5-6

cdr3_nt: TGTGCCAGCAGCTTGGGCGGGGCCTACACTGAAGCTTTCTTT
cdr3_aa: CASSLGGAYTEAFF
j_call: TRBJ1-1
clone_size: .
d_call: .
cdr3_length: 14
v_call: TRBV5-5

cdr3_nt: TGTGCCAGCAGCAAGGGACAGGGCTATGGCTACACCTTC
cdr3_aa: CASSKGQGYGYTF
j_call: TRBJ1-2
clone_size: .
d_call: TRBD1
cdr3_length: 13
v_call: TRBV7-3

cdr3_nt: TGTGCCAGCAGCCAAGTGTTTGGGGGCGCGGCAGATACGCAGTATTTT
cdr3_aa: CASSQVFGGAADTQYF
j_call: TRBJ2-3
clone_size: .
d_call: .
cdr3_length: 16
v_call: TRBV14

cdr3_nt: TGTGCCAGCAGCTTGGATTCCCGGGACACTGAAGCTTTCTTT
cdr3_aa: CASSLDSRDTEAFF
j_call: TRBJ1-1
clone_size: .
d_call: .
cdr3_length: 14
v_call: TRBV5-4

cdr3_nt: TGTGCCAGCAGCTTACATGGGACATCTGTTGGCTACACCTTC
cdr3_aa: CASSLHGTSVGYTF
j_call: TRBJ1-2
clone_size: .
d_call: .
cdr3_length: 14
v_call: TRBV7-8

cdr3_nt: TGTGCCAGCACCAGGTCCGCCTTTTACTATGGCTACACCTTC
cdr3_aa: CASTRSAFYYGYTF
j_call: TRBJ1-2
clone_size: .
d_call: .
cdr3_length: 14
v_call: TRBV13

cdr3_nt: TGTGCCAGCAGCCCCACCGAGAATTCACCCCTCCACTTT
cdr3_aa: CASSPTENSPLHF
j_call: TRBJ1-6
clone_size: few
d_call: .
cdr3_length: 13
v_call: TRBV6-5

cdr3_nt: TGTGCCAGCAGCCTAGATATTTCCTACGAGCAGTACTTC
cdr3_aa: CASSLDISYEQYF
j_call: TRBJ2-7
clone_size: .
d_call: .
cdr3_length: 13
v_call: TRBV5-6

cdr3_nt: TGTGCCAGCAGCCCGACAGGCGGCGGCTCCTACGAGCAGTACTTC
cdr3_aa: CASSPTGGGSYEQYF
j_call: TRBJ2-7
clone_size: .
d_call: .
cdr3_length: 15
v_call: TRBV7-3

cdr3_nt: TGCAGCGCTCGACAGGGAAGTTCCTACGAGCAGTACTTC
cdr3_aa: CSARQGSSYEQYF
j_call: TRBJ2-7
clone_size: .
d_call: TRBD1
cdr3_length: 13
v_call: TRBV29-1

cdr3_nt: TGTGCCAGCAGTCCAGGGACAGCCCCAGGGGCCTACGAGCAGTACTTC
cdr3_aa: CASSPGTAPGAYEQYF
j_call: TRBJ2-7
clone_size: .
d_call: TRBD1
cdr3_length: 16
v_call: TRBV27

cdr3_nt: TGTGCCAGCAGCCAAGATGTTGAAGCGCGAACCGGGGAGCTGTTTTTT
cdr3_aa: CASSQDVEARTGELFF
j_call: TRBJ2-2
clone_size: .
d_call: .
cdr3_length: 16
v_call: TRBV4-2

cdr3_nt: TGTGCCAGCAGCTCCGGGACAGGGGGCACGAACACCATATATTTT
cdr3_aa: CASSSGTGGTNTIYF
j_call: TRBJ1-3
clone_size: .
d_call: TRBD1
cdr3_length: 15
v_call: TRBV7-9

cdr3_nt: TGTGCCAGCAGCCAAGTTCAGGGGGGTGGCTACACCTTC
cdr3_aa: CASSQVQGGGYTF
j_call: TRBJ1-2
clone_size: few
d_call: TRBD1
cdr3_length: 13
v_call: TRBV14

cdr3_nt: TGCGCCAGCAGCTTTGGGGACAGCTCTGGAAACACCATATATTTT
cdr3_aa: CASSFGDSSGNTIYF
j_call: TRBJ1-3
clone_size: .
d_call: TRBD1
cdr3_length: 15
v_call: TRBV5-1

cdr3_nt: TGCGCCAGCAGCCAGGAGATGAGCGAGGCGGGGGGGCCCTACGAGCAGTACTTC
cdr3_aa: CASSQEMSEAGGPYEQYF
j_call: TRBJ2-7
clone_size: .
d_call: TRBD2
cdr3_length: 18
v_call: TRBV4-1

cdr3_nt: TGTGCCAGCAGTTACTCGGGGGACTTTCGGTACGAGCAGTACTTC
cdr3_aa: CASSYSGDFRYEQYF
j_call: TRBJ2-7
clone_size: few
d_call: .
cdr3_length: 15
v_call: TRBV6-5

cdr3_nt: TGTGCCAGCAGCGCCGACCACGGAGTTAATTCACCCCTCCACTTT
cdr3_aa: CASSADHGVNSPLHF
j_call: TRBJ1-6
clone_size: .
d_call: .
cdr3_length: 15
v_call: TRBV2

cdr3_nt: TGTGCCAGCAGCCGCCCGGGAGACTCCTACGAGCAGTACTTC
cdr3_aa: CASSRPGDSYEQYF
j_call: TRBJ2-7
clone_size: .
d_call: .
cdr3_length: 14
v_call: TRBV11-3

cdr3_nt: TGCAGCGGAGCCCAGGGCCTAATGAACACTGAAGCTTTCTTT
cdr3_aa: CSGAQGLMNTEAFF
j_call: TRBJ1-1
clone_size: .
d_call: .
cdr3_length: 14
v_call: TRBV29-1

cdr3_nt: TGTGCCAGTACGGCCGGAGGTGGGAACGAGCAGTACTTC
cdr3_aa: CASTAGGGNEQYF
j_call: TRBJ2-7
clone_size: .
d_call: .
cdr3_length: 13
v_call: TRBV19

cdr3_nt: TGCGCCAGCAGCCAAGAACCCTCGGGACAAAGCTCCTACGAGCAGTACTTC
cdr3_aa: CASSQEPSGQSSYEQYF
j_call: TRBJ2-7
clone_size: .
d_call: .
cdr3_length: 17
v_call: TRBV4-3

cdr3_nt: TGTGCCAGTAGTATAGCAGGGGCTAACTCCTACGAGCAGTACTTC
cdr3_aa: CASSIAGANSYEQYF
j_call: TRBJ2-7
clone_size: .
d_call: .
cdr3_length: 15
v_call: TRBV19

cdr3_nt: TGTGCCAGCAGTTTTAGCGGGGGGGAGCAGTTCTTC
cdr3_aa: CASSFSGGEQFF
j_call: TRBJ2-1
clone_size: .
d_call: TRBD2
cdr3_length: 12
v_call: TRBV6-1

cdr3_nt: TGCGCCAGCAGGGGGACTTTTGCAACTAATGAAAAACTGTTTTTT
cdr3_aa: CASRGTFATNEKLFF
j_call: TRBJ1-4
clone_size: .
d_call: .
cdr3_length: 15
v_call: TRBV4-1

cdr3_nt: TGTGCCAGCAGGACCGGACAGGGCTACGAGCAGTACTTC
cdr3_aa: CASRTGQGYEQYF
j_call: TRBJ2-7
clone_size: .
d_call: TRBD1
cdr3_length: 13
v_call: TRBV11-2

cdr3_nt: TGTGCCAGTAGTATAGATCTTCAGTATCAGCCCCAGCATTTT
cdr3_aa: CASSIDLQYQPQHF
j_call: TRBJ1-5
clone_size: few
d_call: .
cdr3_length: 14
v_call: TRBV19

cdr3_nt: TGCGCCAGCAGCTTGCTCGGGACAGGGAAAGAAAAACTGTTTTTT
cdr3_aa: CASSLLGTGKEKLFF
j_call: TRBJ1-4
clone_size: few
d_call: TRBD1
cdr3_length: 15
v_call: TRBV5-1

cdr3_nt: TGCGCCAGCAGCCAAGTAGGAGGGTGGATTAAGGCTGAAGCTTTCTTT
cdr3_aa: CASSQVGGWIKAEAFF
j_call: TRBJ1-1
clone_size: .
d_call: .
cdr3_length: 16
v_call: TRBV4-3

cdr3_nt: TGCACCACGTTGTCTATGAACACTGAAGCTTTCTTT
cdr3_aa: CTTLSMNTEAFF
j_call: TRBJ1-1
clone_size: .
d_call: .
cdr3_length: 12
v_call: TRBV29-1

cdr3_nt: TGTGCCAGCAGCCAAGATAAGTTAGCGGGGGGCCCTAGCACAGATACGCAGTATTTT
cdr3_aa: CASSQDKLAGGPSTDTQYF
j_call: TRBJ2-3
clone_size: few
d_call: TRBD2
cdr3_length: 19
v_call: TRBV4-2

cdr3_nt: TGTGCCACCAGCAGAGATCATGGGGGGGGGACCGGTACGCAGTATTTT
cdr3_aa: CATSRDHGGGTGTQYF
j_call: TRBJ2-3
clone_size: few
d_call: TRBD2
cdr3_length: 16
v_call: TRBV15

cdr3_nt: TGTGCCAGCAGCCCACTTATTAGCCCCGCGGGCAATGAGCAGTTCTTC
cdr3_aa: CASSPLISPAGNEQFF
j_call: TRBJ2-1
clone_size: .
d_call: .
cdr3_length: 16
v_call: TRBV7-2

cdr3_nt: TGCGCCAGCAGCCCGACCCTAGCGGGGCCCTACAATGAGCAGTTCTTC
cdr3_aa: CASSPTLAGPYNEQFF
j_call: TRBJ2-1
clone_size: .
d_call: TRBD2
cdr3_length: 16
v_call: TRBV4-1

cdr3_nt: TGTGCCAGCAGTCCGGGACAAAACTATGGCTACACCTTC
cdr3_aa: CASSPGQNYGYTF
j_call: TRBJ1-2
clone_size: .
d_call: .
cdr3_length: 13
v_call: TRBV6-5

cdr3_nt: TGTGCCAGCAGACCCCCGGGACAGGGATCCGAGCAGTACTTC
cdr3_aa: CASRPPGQGSEQYF
j_call: TRBJ2-7
clone_size: .
d_call: TRBD1
cdr3_length: 14
v_call: TRBV7-9

cdr3_nt: TGTGCCAGCTTCGGGGGGGACAGAGGGGGCCACGAGCAGTACTTC
cdr3_aa: CASFGGDRGGHEQYF
j_call: TRBJ2-7
clone_size: .
d_call: .
cdr3_length: 15
v_call: TRBV18

cdr3_nt: TGTGCCAGCAGTTTCCTACAGGGGAGAAGCTACGAGCAGTACTTC
cdr3_aa: CASSFLQGRSYEQYF
j_call: TRBJ2-7
clone_size: few
d_call: TRBD1
cdr3_length: 15
v_call: TRBV27

cdr3_nt: TGTGCCAGCAGCTTAGAGCCGGACAGGGGAGGTGGAAACACCATATATTTT
cdr3_aa: CASSLEPDRGGGNTIYF
j_call: TRBJ1-3
clone_size: .
d_call: TRBD1
cdr3_length: 17
v_call: TRBV7-6

cdr3_nt: TGTGCCAGCACCCCATGGGGGACAGCGAAAGATACGCAGTATTTT
cdr3_aa: CASTPWGTAKDTQYF
j_call: TRBJ2-3
clone_size: once
d_call: TRBD1
cdr3_length: 15
v_call: TRBV2

cdr3_nt: TGCGCCAGCAGCTTGGCACCTAGCTATGGCTACACCTTC
cdr3_aa: CASSLAPSYGYTF
j_call: TRBJ1-2
clone_size: few
d_call: .
cdr3_length: 13
v_call: TRBV5-1

cdr3_nt: TGTGCCAGCAGTTTATTGGCCTCTCCAGATACGCAGTATTTT
cdr3_aa: CASSLLASPDTQYF
j_call: TRBJ2-3
clone_size: .
d_call: .
cdr3_length: 14
v_call: TRBV27

cdr3_nt: TGTGCCAGCAGCCTGGACAGGGTGTACGAGCAGTACTTC
cdr3_aa: CASSLDRVYEQYF
j_call: TRBJ2-7
clone_size: .
d_call: TRBD1
cdr3_length: 13
v_call: TRBV14

cdr3_nt: TGTGCCAGCCGGGACAGCGCTAACTATGGCTACACCTTC
cdr3_aa: CASRDSANYGYTF
j_call: TRBJ1-2
clone_size: once
d_call: TRBD1
cdr3_length: 13
v_call: TRBV25-1

cdr3_nt: TGTGCCAGCAGCCCGGTGCTCGGGGCGGGGGAGACCCAGTACTTC
cdr3_aa: CASSPVLGAGETQYF
j_call: TRBJ2-5
clone_size: .
d_call: .
cdr3_length: 15
v_call: TRBV7-9

cdr3_nt: TGTGCCAGCACACCCTTCGGGAAGTATAGCAATCAGCCCCAGCATTTT
cdr3_aa: CASTPFGKYSNQPQHF
j_call: TRBJ1-5
clone_size: .
d_call: .
cdr3_length: 16
v_call: TRBV25-1

cdr3_nt: TGTGCCAGCAGCCAATTCACTCTTACGAACAATGAGCAGTTCTTC
cdr3_aa: CASSQFTLTNNEQFF
j_call: TRBJ2-1
clone_size: .
d_call: .
cdr3_length: 15
v_call: TRBV4-2

cdr3_nt: TGTGCCAGCAGCTTGGAGGTGAACACTGAAGCTTTCTTT
cdr3_aa: CASSLEVNTEAFF
j_call: TRBJ1-1
clone_size: once
d_call: .
cdr3_length: 13
v_call: TRBV7-9

cdr3_nt: TGTGCCAGCAAGAGGGGGGGTGAAAAACTGTTTTTT
cdr3_aa: CASKRGGEKLFF
j_call: TRBJ1-4
clone_size: .
d_call: .
cdr3_length: 12
v_call: TRBV2

cdr3_nt: TGTTCCAGCAGCCCCAACACGGAGATTTTCTACGAGCAGTACTTC
cdr3_aa: CSSSPNTEIFYEQYF
j_call: TRBJ2-7
clone_size: .
d_call: .
cdr3_length: 15
v_call: TRBV11-1